This passage covers 27 T cell receptor beta chains from one sample sequenced in a study of human T cells and chemical hapten exposure. Using its own MiXCR run on the RACE reads, TCRdb lists one record per CDR3 protein. The table shows about 98,000 distinct CDR3 sequences, with 11% occurring only once. As for time point: pre-sensitization, week 0. The sample's treatment: therapeutic diphenylcyclopropenone sensitization with weekly scalp DPC. This material consisted of whole blood, taken in connection with sensitization to the hapten diphenylcyclopropenone (DPC). The receptors come from a woman aged 60-70 years with alopecia areata. Some clones in this sample may be carry-over from other donors' samples.

This clonotype showed up just a few times. This sequence joins TRBV9 and TRBJ1-3; maybe TRBD1 (6 bases). The CDR3 has 16 amino acids. V dropped 0 bases and J dropped 0 bases, with 10 bases sitting between them. Looked up from germline, CDR1 is SGDLS and CDR2 is YYNGEE. The CDR3 is CASSVADRYSGNTIYF. The CDR3 nucleotides read TGTGCCAGCAGCGTAGCCGACAGGTACTCTGGAAACACCATATATTTT. The full variable domain, rest sourced from reference TRBV9 and TRBJ1-3, is DSGVTQTPKHLITATGQRVTLRCSPRSGDLSVYWYQQSLDQGLQFLIQYYNGEERAKGNILERFSAQQFPDLHSELNLSSLELGDSALYFCASSVADRYSGNTIYFGEGSWLTVV.

This clonotype was observed at least ten times. The genes are TRBV5-5 and TRBJ1-6, with D perhaps matching TRBD1 (6 bases). The germline gives CDR1 SGHKS, CDR2 YYEKEE (reference sequence). With 4 bases removed from V and 5 bases from J, the gap between germline ends came to 13 bases. The CDR3 has 15 amino acids. CDR3: CASSLDRWNNSPLHF. In DNA, the CDR3 is TGTGCCAGCAGCCTGGACAGATGGAATAATTCACCCCTCCACTTT.

This clonotype appeared many times. V gene TRBV30 combines with J gene TRBJ1-5; no definite D call. Trimming left V 1 base short and J 0 bases short, with 4 bases between. This CDR3 comprises 13 residues. Germline V gene lookup returns CDR1 GTSNPN and CDR2 SVGIG (reference sequence). The CDR3 DNA is TGTGCCTGGAGTGGAGGTAGCAATCAGCCCCAGCATTTT. Translating gives CAWSGGSNQPQHF.

By share of the sample, this clonotype is medium-sized (0.01 to 0.1%). V usage is TRBV7-6 and J usage is TRBJ2-1; 10 bases line up with TRBD2. The length of the CDR3 is 16 residues. V shed 3 bases, J shed 0 bases, and the junction held 2 bases outside the gene matches. From germline, CDR1 is SGHVS and CDR2 FNYEAQ. The CDR3 protein is CASSFLAGDSYNEQFF. The CDR3 region has the DNA TGTGCCAGCAGCTTTCTAGCGGGGGACTCCTACAATGAGCAGTTCTTC.

This clonotype was seen many times. V and J are TRBV6-1 and TRBJ1-1; 7 nucleotides line up with TRBD1. J lost 4 bases, V lost 8 bases, and 10 bases had no gene match. The germline gives CDR1 MNHNS, CDR2 SASEGT. This CDR3 is built from 14 residues. The CDR3 loop is CASLPGGLTTEAFF. DNA of the CDR3: TGTGCCAGCTTACCAGGGGGACTTACCACTGAAGCTTTCTTT.

This clonotype was found many times. The J gene is TRBJ1-2, the V gene TRBV7-2, with TRBD1 matching 8 bases. Trimming took 5 bases from V and 0 from J; bases not matched to a gene: 5. This CDR3 comprises 15 residues. The germline V gene has CDR1 SGHTA and CDR2 FQGNSA. The chain's CDR3 is CASSLDRGANYGYTF. The CDR3 coding sequence is TGTGCCAGCAGCCTAGACAGGGGAGCTAACTATGGCTACACCTTC.

The sample holds a few counts of this clonotype. The chain employs TRBV7-3 and TRBJ1-6, with 7 nucleotides matching TRBD1. The germline gives CDR1 SGHTA, CDR2 FQGTGA. V lost 5 bases and J lost 1; bases outside the gene matches: 2. The CDR3 totals 15 residues. CDR3 in amino acids: CASSLRGSYNSPLHF. For the CDR3, the DNA is TGTGCCAGCAGCCTCAGGGGGTCCTATAATTCACCCCTCCACTTT.

As for this clonotype: A read error may explain this, as a much larger clone is one base away. The V and J genes are TRBV4-1 and TRBJ1-2, with 7 bases matching TRBD1. The germline V gene has CDR1 MGHRA and CDR2 YSYEKL. The CDR3 runs 14 residues. CDR3 DNA: TGCGCCAGCTGCCAACCGACAGGGCACTATGGCTACACCTTC. Its protein product is CASCQPTGHYGYTF.

This clonotype was counted at least ten times. The chain uses TRBV5-6 and TRBJ1-2, with unresolved D. The V end was cut by 2 bases, the J end by 7 bases, with 6 bases between. Germline lookup yields CDR1 SGHDT and CDR2 YYEEEE. The CDR3 is made up of 11 amino acids. CDR3 coding DNA: TGTGCCAGCAGCTTTGACCTTGGCTACACCTTC. It yields the protein CASSFDLGYTF.

This clonotype was seen many times. The chain has TRBV5-1 and TRBJ2-5; no reliable D call. This CDR3 spans 15 amino acids. Germline loops: CDR1 SGHRS, CDR2 YFSETQ. Trimming took off 0 bases at V and 1 base at J, with 10 bases between the two ends. CDR3 in DNA: TGCGCCAGCAGCTTGGCCCCACCGCCCCAAGAGACCCAGTACTTC. The encoded protein is CASSLAPPPQETQYF.

This clonotype was seen at least ten times. The CDR3 region is CASSDERQVRCNQPQHF. DNA for the CDR3: TGTGCCAGCAGTGACGAGAGACAGGTCAGGTGCAATCAGCCCCAGCATTTT. V usage is TRBV6-4 and J usage is TRBJ1-5, with D possibly being TRBD1 (6 bases). The CDR3 spans 17 residues. V was clipped by 2 bases and J by 2 bases, with 16 bases between them. CDR1 is MRHNA, CDR2 SNTAGT, per germline.

Remarks on this clonotype: A read error may explain this, as a much larger clone is one base away. The chain has TRBV18 and TRBJ1-1, with D tentatively TRBD1 (5 bases). The germline gives CDR1 KGHSH, CDR2 LQKENI. V was pared by 6 bases and J by 6 bases, with 20 bases between. CDR3 length: 15 residues. CDR3 sequence reads: CASSQLRELRSEAFF. The CDR3 DNA sequence: TGTGCCAGCTCTCAACTCAGGGAACTGCGGTCTGAAGCTTTCTTT.

This clonotype was seen a handful of times. This chain links TRBV3-1 with TRBJ1-6, with D perhaps TRBD1 (6 bases). V lost 2 bases and J lost 7, with 12 bases in between. Germline CDR1 and CDR2: LGHDT and YNNKEL (reference sequence). The CDR3 loop spans 15 amino acids. The CDR3 here is CASSQRTAINSPLHF. The DNA for the CDR3 is TGTGCCAGCAGCCAAAGGACAGCTATCAATTCACCCCTCCACTTT.

The chain employs TRBV3-1 and TRBJ2-2; maybe TRBD1 (5 bases). This CDR3 is built from 16 residues. V lost 4 bases and J 2 bases, leaving 14 bases between the germline ends. Germline V gives CDR1 LGHDT, CDR2 YNNKEL (reference sequence). The CDR3 spells CASSRNWGVNTGELFF. As DNA, the CDR3 is TGTGCCAGCAGCCGAAACTGGGGCGTCAACACCGGGGAGCTGTTTTTT.

The rearrangement joins TRBV10-3 to TRBJ1-1; 11 bases map to TRBD1. V lost 10 bases, J lost 7 bases, and 11 bases stayed unmatched. This CDR3 is built from 14 residues. Germline CDR1 ENHRY, CDR2 SYGVKD. The DNA of the CDR3 is TGTGCCACCAAGGGACAGGGGGAACTAGTTGAAGCTTTCTTT. This gives the protein CATKGQGELVEAFF.

Ten or more counts support this clonotype. The rearrangement links TRBV7-9 to TRBJ2-3; D is perhaps TRBD1 (5 bases). With 0 bases removed from V and 3 bases from J, the gap between germline ends came to 10 bases. The germline V gene has CDR1 SEHNR and CDR2 FQNEAQ (reference sequence). This CDR3 spans 15 amino acids. CDR3 nucleotides: TGTGCCAGCAGCTTAGCCCAGGGCAAGACAGATACGCAGTATTTT. It translates to CASSLAQGKTDTQYF.

This clonotype was seen ten or more times. The chain combines TRBV12-3 or TRBV12-4 with TRBJ1-2; 10 nucleotides agree with TRBD1. V lost 4 bases to trimming and J lost 4 bases; unmatched junction nucleotides: 21. This CDR3 comprises 20 residues. CDR3 sequence: CASSSIPTPGQGPIIYGYTF. Here the CDR3 DNA reads TGTGCCAGCAGTTCGATACCTACCCCGGGACAGGGGCCGATAATCTATGGCTACACCTTC.

In its sample, this clonotype was seen many times. This chain joins TRBV29-1 and TRBJ2-7, with 9 nucleotides matching TRBD1. J gave up 4 bases and V 0 bases, and 10 bases lay outside the gene matches. CDR3 size: 16 residues. The germline CDR1 and CDR2 sequences are SQVTM and ANQGSEA. In nucleotides, the CDR3 is TGCAGCGTTGAAGATCAGGGCCGGACAGGGGATTACGAGCAGTACTTC. This sequence encodes CSVEDQGRTGDYEQYF.

The J gene is TRBJ2-2, the V gene TRBV7-8, with D perhaps assigned TRBD1 or TRBD2 (5 bases each). The germline V and J ends were trimmed by 5 bases and 3 bases, with 31 bases remaining between them. The CDR3 has 21 residues. Germline CDR1 and CDR2: SGHVS and FQNEAQ. The CDR3, as DNA: TGTGCCAGCAGCAATAGGGGCGGGCAGCGTGTCCCCCAAAGAGACACCGGGGAGCTGTTTTTT. Protein sequence: CASSNRGGQRVPQRDTGELFF.

This clonotype was seen only a few times. The CDR3 nucleotides read TGCGCCAGCAGTGAGTTCCAAGGGACCAAGGAGCAGTACTTC. Amino acids: CASSEFQGTKEQYF. The chain employs TRBV10-1 and TRBJ2-7, with D possibly being TRBD1 or TRBD2 (5 bases each). Germline CDR1 and CDR2: WNHNN and SYGVQD (reference sequence). The CDR3 loop spans 14 amino acids. V dropped 1 base and J dropped 7 bases, with 14 bases sitting between them.

This chain connects TRBV4-1 to TRBJ2-5; 9 bases align to TRBD1. Germline assignment: CDR1 MGHRA and CDR2 YSYEKL. This CDR3 is built from 16 residues. With 2 bases clipped from V and 7 bases from J, the junction kept 11 bases outside the gene matches. In nucleotides, the CDR3 is TGCGCCAGCAGCCAATCCGCTGGGACAGGGTTAGTGACCCAGTACTTC. It specifies CASSQSAGTGLVTQYF.

The chain links TRBV30 to TRBJ2-5, with D possibly called TRBD1 or TRBD2 (5 bases each). The CDR3 totals 13 residues. Deletions cut 1 base from V and 7 bases from J, with 13 bases between. Germline loops: CDR1 GTSNPN, CDR2 SVGIG (reference sequence). CDR3 coding DNA: TGTGCCTGGAGTGCTCAGGGTGAGGGGACCCAGTACTTC. Its protein product is CAWSAQGEGTQYF.

There are many counts of this clonotype. The rearrangement uses TRBV6-1 and TRBJ1-3; no clear D gene. The CDR3 length is 13 residues. Trimming cost V 6 bases and J 0 bases, with 6 bases left between them. The V gene's germline CDR1 is MNHNS and CDR2 SASEGT. The CDR3 is CASSQSSGNTIYF. Here the CDR3 DNA reads TGTGCCAGCAGCCAGAGCTCTGGAAACACCATATATTTT.

CDR3 region: CASSALLGAQDYGYTF. The DNA of the CDR3 is TGTGCCAGCAGCGCTCTATTGGGGGCGCAGGACTATGGCTACACCTTC. The chain joins TRBV5-4 to TRBJ1-2; D is possibly TRBD1 (6 bases). The V and J ends lost 4 bases and 3 bases respectively, with 19 bases between them. CDR3 length: 16 residues. Germline CDR1 and CDR2: SGHNT and YYREEE (reference sequence). Full variable domain (rest looked up from reference TRBV5-4 and TRBJ1-2): ETGVTQSPTHLIKTRGQQVTLRCSSQSGHNTVSWYQQALGQGPQFIFQYYREEENGRGNFPPRFSGLQFPNYSSELNVNALELDDSALYLCASSALLGAQDYGYTFGSGTRLTVV.

This clonotype was seen many times. V and J are TRBV29-1 and TRBJ2-3; no clear D gene. Germline CDR1 is SQVTM and CDR2 is ANQGSEA. V lost 1 base to trimming and J lost 5 bases, with 4 bases between them. CDR3 length: 11 amino acids. The CDR3 loop is CSVEGQDTQYF. CDR3 in DNA: TGCAGCGTTGAAGGCCAAGATACGCAGTATTTT.

The chain uses TRBV2 and TRBJ2-2; 9 nucleotides line up with TRBD1. This CDR3 spans 18 amino acids. Germline assignment: CDR1 SNHLY and CDR2 FYNNEI. Germline trimming cut 8 bases from V and 2 bases from J; bases unmatched to any gene: 15. In nucleotides, the CDR3 is TGTGCCAGCGAGAGTACGGGACAGGGCCCGATAAACACCGGGGAGCTGTTTTTT. This codes for CASESTGQGPINTGELFF.

This clonotype appeared many times. The chain recombines TRBV5-1 with TRBJ1-1, with 9 nucleotides matching TRBD1. The V segment lost 3 bases and the J segment 4 bases; nucleotides outside the gene matches: 7. This CDR3 is built from 15 residues. Germline values: CDR1 SGHRS, CDR2 YFSETQ. CDR3 DNA sequence: TGCGCCAGCAGCTCGGCACCGGGACAGGGCACTGAAGCTTTCTTT. It specifies CASSSAPGQGTEAFF. Complete variable domain (other parts from reference TRBV5-1 and TRBJ1-1): KAGVTQTPRYLIKTRGQQVTLSCSPISGHRSVSWYQQTPGQGLQFLFEYFSETQRNKGNFPGRFSGRQFSNSRSEMNVSTLELGDSALYLCASSSAPGQGTEAFFGQGTRLTVV.